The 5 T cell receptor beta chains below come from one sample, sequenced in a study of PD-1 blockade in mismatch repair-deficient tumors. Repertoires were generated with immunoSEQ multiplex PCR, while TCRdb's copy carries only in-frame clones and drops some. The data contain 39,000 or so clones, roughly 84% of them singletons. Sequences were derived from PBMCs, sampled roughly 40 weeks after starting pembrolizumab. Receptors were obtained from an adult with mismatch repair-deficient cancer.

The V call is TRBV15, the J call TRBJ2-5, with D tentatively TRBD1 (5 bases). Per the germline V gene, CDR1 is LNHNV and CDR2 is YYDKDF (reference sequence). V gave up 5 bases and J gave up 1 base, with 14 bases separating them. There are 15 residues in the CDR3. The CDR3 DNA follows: TGTGCCACCAGCCCCCATACAGGCCTCCAAGAGACCCAGTACTTC. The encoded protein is CATSPHTGLQETQYF.

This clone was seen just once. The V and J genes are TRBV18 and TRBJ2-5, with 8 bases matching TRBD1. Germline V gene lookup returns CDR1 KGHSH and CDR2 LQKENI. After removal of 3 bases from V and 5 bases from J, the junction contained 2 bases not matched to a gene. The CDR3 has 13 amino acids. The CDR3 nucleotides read TGTGCCAGCTCACCGCAGGGGGCGGAGACCCAGTACTTC. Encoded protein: CASSPQGAETQYF. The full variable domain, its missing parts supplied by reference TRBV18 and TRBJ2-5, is NAGVMQNPRHLVRRRGQEARLRCSPMKGHSHVYWYRQLPEEGLKFMVYLQKENIIDESGMPKERFSAEFPKEGPSILRIQQVVRGDSAAYFCASSPQGAETQYFGPGTRLLVL.

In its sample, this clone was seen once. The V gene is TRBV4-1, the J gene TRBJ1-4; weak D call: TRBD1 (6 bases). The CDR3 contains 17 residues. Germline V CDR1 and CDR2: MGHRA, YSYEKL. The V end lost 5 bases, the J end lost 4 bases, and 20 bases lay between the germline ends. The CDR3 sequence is CASSKTPAGQRNEKLFF. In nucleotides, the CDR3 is TGCGCCAGCAGCAAGACTCCTGCAGGACAGCGTAATGAAAAACTGTTTTTT.

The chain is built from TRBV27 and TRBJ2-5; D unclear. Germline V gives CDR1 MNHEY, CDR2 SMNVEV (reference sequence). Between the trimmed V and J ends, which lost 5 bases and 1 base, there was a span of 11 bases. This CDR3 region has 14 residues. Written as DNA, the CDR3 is TGTGCCAGCAGTCCAGGTTATATCCAAGAGACCCAGTACTTC. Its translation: CASSPGYIQETQYF.

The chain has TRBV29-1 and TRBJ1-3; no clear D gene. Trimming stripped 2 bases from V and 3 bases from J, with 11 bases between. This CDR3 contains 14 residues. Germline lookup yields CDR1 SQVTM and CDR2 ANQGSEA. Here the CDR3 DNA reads TGCAGCGTTGAAAGGTGGACTGTTGGAAACACCATATATTTT. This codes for CSVERWTVGNTIYF.